The TCR beta chain described here comes from a study of blood T cell repertoires in COVID-19. Only in-frame clones appear in the TCRdb table, and some are missing; sequencing was by immunoSEQ multiplex PCR. Altogether about 180,000 clones are present, roughly 86% being singletons, with the ten largest covering under 9.5%. This CDR3 region has 11 residues. The germline CDR1 and CDR2 sequences are MDHEN and SYDVKM. Trimming left V 6 bases short and J 5 bases short, with 7 bases between. The TCR originated in a woman in her twenties or thirties who had recovered from COVID-19. What was sequenced was PBMCs or T cells enriched from blood (not recorded which). The chain combines TRBV28 with TRBJ1-1; D call uncertain. Here the CDR3 reads CASREGTEAFF. The CDR3 DNA follows: TGTGCCAGCAGGGAGGGAACTGAAGCTTTCTTT.